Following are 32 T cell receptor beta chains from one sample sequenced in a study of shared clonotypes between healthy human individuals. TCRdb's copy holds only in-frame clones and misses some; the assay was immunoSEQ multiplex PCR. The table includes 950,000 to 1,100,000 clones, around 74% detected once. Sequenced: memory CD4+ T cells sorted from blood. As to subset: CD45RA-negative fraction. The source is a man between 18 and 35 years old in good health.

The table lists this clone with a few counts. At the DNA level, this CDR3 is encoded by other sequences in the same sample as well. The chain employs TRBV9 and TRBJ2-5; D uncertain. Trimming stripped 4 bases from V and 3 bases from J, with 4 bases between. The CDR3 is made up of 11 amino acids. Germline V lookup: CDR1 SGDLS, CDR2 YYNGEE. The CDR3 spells CASSREETQYF. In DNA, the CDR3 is TGTGCCAGCAGCCGGGAAGAGACCCAGTACTTC.

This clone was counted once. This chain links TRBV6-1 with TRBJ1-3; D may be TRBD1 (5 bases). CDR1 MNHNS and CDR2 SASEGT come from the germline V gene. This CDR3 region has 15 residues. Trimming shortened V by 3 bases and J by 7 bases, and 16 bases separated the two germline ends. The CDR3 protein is CASSETDHRGNTIYF. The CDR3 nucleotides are TGTGCCAGCAGTGAGACCGACCACCGGGGGAACACCATATATTTT.

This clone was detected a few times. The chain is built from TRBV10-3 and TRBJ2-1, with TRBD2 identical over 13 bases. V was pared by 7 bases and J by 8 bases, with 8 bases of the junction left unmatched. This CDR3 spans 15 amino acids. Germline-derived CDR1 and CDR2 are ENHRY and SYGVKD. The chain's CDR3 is CAITRGLAGVYEQFF. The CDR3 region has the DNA TGTGCCATCACCCGCGGACTAGCGGGAGTGTATGAGCAGTTCTTC.

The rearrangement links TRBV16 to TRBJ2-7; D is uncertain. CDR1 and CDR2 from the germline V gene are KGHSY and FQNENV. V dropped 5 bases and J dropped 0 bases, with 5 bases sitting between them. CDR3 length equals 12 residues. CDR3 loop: CASSAYSYEQYF. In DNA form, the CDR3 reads TGTGCCAGCAGCGCCTACTCCTACGAGCAGTACTTC.

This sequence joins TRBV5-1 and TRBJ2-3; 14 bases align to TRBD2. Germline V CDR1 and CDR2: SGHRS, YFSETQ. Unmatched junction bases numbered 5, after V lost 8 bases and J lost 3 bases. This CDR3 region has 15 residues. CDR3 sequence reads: CASGTSGSTTDTQYF. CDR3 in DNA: TGCGCCAGTGGGACTAGCGGGAGTACAACAGATACGCAGTATTTT.

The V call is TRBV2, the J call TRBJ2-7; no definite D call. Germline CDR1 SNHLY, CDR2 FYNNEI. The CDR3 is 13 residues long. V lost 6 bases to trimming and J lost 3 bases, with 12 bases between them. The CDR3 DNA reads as TGTGCCAGCAGACCCCACCACAGCTACGAGCAGTACTTC. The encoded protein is CASRPHHSYEQYF.

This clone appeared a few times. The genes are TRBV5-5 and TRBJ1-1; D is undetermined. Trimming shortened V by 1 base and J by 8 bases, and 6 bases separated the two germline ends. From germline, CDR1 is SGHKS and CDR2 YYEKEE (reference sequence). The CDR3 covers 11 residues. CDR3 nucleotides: TGTGCCAGCAGCTTGTCAACCGAAGCTTTCTTT. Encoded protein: CASSLSTEAFF.

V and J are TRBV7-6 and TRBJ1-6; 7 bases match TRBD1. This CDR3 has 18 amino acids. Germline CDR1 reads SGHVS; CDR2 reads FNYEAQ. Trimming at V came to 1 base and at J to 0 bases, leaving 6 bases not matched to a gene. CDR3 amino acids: CASSLDPQGSSYNSPLHF. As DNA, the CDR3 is TGTGCCAGCAGCTTAGATCCACAGGGGAGCTCCTATAATTCACCCCTCCACTTT.

DNA of the CDR3: TGTGCCAGCTCTCTAATGACGACTAGCGGGAGTTCTAGCACAGATACGCAGTATTTT. Protein product: CASSLMTTSGSSSTDTQYF. The chain combines TRBV18 with TRBJ2-3; TRBD2 aligns across 12 bases. Per germline, CDR1 KGHSH and CDR2 LQKENI. The CDR3 totals 19 residues. V shed 6 bases, J shed 0 bases, and the junction held 13 bases outside the gene matches. Complete variable domain (other parts from reference TRBV18 and TRBJ2-3): NAGVMQNPRHLVRRRGQEARLRCSPMKGHSHVYWYRQLPEEGLKFMVYLQKENIIDESGMPKERFSAEFPKEGPSILRIQQVVRGDSAAYFCASSLMTTSGSSSTDTQYFGPGTRLTVL.

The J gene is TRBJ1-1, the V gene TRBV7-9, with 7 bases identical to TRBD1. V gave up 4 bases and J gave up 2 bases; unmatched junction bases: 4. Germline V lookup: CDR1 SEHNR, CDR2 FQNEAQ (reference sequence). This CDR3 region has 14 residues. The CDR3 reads CASSSRDRNTEAFF. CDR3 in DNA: TGTGCCAGCAGCTCCCGGGACAGAAACACTGAAGCTTTCTTT.

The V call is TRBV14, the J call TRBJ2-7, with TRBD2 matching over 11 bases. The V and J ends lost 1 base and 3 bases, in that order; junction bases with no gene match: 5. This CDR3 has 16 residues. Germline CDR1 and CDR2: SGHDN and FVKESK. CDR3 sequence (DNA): TGTGCCAGCAGCCAAGGAGGGACTAGCGGATACTACGAGCAGTACTTC. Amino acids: CASSQGGTSGYYEQYF.

The CDR3 coding sequence is TGCAGCGTTGGCCGCTCAGGGGCCTACGAGCAGTACTTC. It specifies CSVGRSGAYEQYF. The chain combines TRBV29-1 with TRBJ2-7; weak D call: TRBD1 (6 bases). This CDR3 spans 13 amino acids. Germline CDR1 SQVTM, CDR2 ANQGSEA. Trimming pared 4 bases from V and 2 bases from J, leaving 12 bases between.

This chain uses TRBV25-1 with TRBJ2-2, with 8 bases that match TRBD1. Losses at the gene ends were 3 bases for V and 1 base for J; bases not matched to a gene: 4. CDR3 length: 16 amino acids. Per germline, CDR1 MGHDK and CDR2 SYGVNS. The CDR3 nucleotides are TGTGCCAGCAGTGATGCCGGACAGGGGAACACCGGGGAGCTGTTTTTT. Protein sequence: CASSDAGQGNTGELFF.

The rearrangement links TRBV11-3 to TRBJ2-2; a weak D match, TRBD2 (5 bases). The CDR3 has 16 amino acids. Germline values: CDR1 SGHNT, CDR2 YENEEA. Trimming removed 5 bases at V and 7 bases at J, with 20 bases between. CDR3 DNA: TGTGCCAGCAGCCCCGGAGGACCTGTTTCAAACGGGGAGCTGTTTTTT. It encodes CASSPGGPVSNGELFF.

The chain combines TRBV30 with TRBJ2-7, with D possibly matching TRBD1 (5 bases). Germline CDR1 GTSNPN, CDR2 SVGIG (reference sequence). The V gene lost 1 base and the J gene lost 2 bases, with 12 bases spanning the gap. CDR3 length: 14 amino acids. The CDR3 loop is CAWSALGQTYEQYF. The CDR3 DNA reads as TGTGCCTGGAGTGCCCTCGGACAAACCTACGAGCAGTACTTC.

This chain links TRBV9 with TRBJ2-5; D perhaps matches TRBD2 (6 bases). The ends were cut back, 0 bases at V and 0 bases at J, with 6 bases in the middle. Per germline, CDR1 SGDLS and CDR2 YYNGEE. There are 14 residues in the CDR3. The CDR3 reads CASSVGDYQETQYF. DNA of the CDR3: TGTGCCAGCAGCGTAGGGGACTACCAAGAGACCCAGTACTTC.

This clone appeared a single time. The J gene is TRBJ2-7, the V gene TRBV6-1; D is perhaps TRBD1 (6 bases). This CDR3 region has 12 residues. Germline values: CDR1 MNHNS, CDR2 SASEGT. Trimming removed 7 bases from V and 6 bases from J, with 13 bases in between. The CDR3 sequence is CASKVGAAEQYF. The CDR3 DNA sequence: TGTGCCAGCAAAGTGGGGGCGGCCGAGCAGTACTTC.

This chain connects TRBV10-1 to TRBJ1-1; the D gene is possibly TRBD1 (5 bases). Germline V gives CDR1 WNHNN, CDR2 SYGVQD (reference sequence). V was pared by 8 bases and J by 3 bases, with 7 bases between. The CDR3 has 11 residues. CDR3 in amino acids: CASSGDTEAFF. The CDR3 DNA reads TGCGCCAGCTCGGGGGACACTGAAGCTTTCTTT.

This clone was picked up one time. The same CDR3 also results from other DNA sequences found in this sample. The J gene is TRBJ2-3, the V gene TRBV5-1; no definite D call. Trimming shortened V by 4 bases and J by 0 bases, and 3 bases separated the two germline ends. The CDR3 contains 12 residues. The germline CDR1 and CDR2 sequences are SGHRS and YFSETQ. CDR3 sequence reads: CASSVSTDTQYF. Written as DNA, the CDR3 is TGCGCCAGCAGCGTTAGCACAGATACGCAGTATTTT.

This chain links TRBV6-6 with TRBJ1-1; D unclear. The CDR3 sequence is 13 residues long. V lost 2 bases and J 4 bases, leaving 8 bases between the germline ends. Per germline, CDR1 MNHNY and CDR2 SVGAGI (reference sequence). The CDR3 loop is CASSYATATEAFF. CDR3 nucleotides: TGTGCCAGCAGTTACGCCACAGCCACTGAAGCTTTCTTT.

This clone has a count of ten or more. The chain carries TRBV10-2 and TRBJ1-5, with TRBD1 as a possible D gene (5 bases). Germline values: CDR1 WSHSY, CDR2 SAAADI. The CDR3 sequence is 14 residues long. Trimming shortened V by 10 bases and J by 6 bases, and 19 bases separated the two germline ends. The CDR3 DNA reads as TGCGCCACTGGGGTAGGGGATAAGCGTCAGCCCCAGCATTTT. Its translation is CATGVGDKRQPQHF.

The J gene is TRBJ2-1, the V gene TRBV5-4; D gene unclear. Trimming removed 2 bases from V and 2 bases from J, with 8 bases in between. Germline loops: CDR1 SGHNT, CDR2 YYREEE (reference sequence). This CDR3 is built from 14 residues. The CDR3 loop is CASSFPAAYNEQFF. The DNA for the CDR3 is TGTGCCAGCAGCTTTCCGGCAGCCTACAATGAGCAGTTCTTC.

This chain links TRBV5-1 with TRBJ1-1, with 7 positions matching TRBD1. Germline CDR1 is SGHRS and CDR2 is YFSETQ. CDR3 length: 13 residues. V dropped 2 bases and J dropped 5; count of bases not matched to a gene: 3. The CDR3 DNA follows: TGCGCCAGCAGCTTCGACAGGGCTACTGAAGCTTTCTTT. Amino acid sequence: CASSFDRATEAFF.

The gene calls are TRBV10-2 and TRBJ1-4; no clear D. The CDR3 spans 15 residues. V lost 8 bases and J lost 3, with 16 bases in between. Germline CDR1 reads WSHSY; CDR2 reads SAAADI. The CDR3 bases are TGCGCCAGCTCTAAGGTCGGGGAAGCTAATGAAAAACTGTTTTTT. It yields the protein CASSKVGEANEKLFF.

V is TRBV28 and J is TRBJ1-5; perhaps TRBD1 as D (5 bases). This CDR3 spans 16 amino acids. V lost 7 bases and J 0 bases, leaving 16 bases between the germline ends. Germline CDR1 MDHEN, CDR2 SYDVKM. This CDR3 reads CASTLQGVYSNQPQHF. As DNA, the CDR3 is TGTGCCAGCACCCTTCAGGGAGTCTATAGCAATCAGCCCCAGCATTTT. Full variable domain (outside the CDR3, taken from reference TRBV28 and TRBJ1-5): DVKVTQSSRYLVKRTGEKVFLECVQDMDHENMFWYRQDPGLGLRLIYFSYDVKMKEKGDIPEGYSVSREKKERFSLILESASTNQTSMYLCASTLQGVYSNQPQHFGDGTRLSIL.

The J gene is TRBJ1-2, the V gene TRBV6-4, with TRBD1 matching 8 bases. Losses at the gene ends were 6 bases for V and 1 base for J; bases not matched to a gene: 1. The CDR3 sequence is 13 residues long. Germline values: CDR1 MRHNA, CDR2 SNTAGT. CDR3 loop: CASSRGLNYGYTF. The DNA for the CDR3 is TGTGCCAGCAGCAGGGGGCTTAACTATGGCTACACCTTC.

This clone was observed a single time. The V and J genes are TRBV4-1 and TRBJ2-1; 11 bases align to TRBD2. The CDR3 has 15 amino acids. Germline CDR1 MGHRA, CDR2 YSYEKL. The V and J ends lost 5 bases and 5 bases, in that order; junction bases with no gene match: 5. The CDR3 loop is CASSVGLAGHNEQFF. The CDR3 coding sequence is TGCGCCAGCAGCGTTGGACTAGCGGGCCACAATGAGCAGTTCTTC.

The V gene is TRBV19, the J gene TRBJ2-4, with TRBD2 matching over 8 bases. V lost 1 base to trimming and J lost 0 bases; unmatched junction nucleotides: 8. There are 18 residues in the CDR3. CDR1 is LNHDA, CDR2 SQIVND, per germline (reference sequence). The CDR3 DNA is TGTGCCAGTAGTATAGCACCTACTAGCGGACTAGCCAAAAACATTCAGTACTTC. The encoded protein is CASSIAPTSGLAKNIQYF.

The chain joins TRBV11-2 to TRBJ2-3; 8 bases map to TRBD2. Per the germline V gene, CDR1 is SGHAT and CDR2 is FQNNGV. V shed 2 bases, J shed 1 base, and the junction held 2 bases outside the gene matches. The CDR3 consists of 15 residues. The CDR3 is CASSLNGGGTDTQYF. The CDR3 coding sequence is TGTGCCAGCAGCTTAAACGGGGGGGGCACAGATACGCAGTATTTT.

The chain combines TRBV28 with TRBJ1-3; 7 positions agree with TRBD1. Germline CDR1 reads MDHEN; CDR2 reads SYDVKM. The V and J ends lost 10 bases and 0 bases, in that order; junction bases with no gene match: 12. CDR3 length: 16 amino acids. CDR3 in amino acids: CATYGGQRTSGNTIYF. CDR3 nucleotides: TGTGCCACCTACGGGGGACAGCGCACCTCTGGAAACACCATATATTTT.

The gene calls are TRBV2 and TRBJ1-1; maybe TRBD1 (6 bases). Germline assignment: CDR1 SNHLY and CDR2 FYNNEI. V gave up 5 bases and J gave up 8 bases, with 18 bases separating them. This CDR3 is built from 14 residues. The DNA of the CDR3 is TGTGCCAGCAGTACCCTGACAGGCCCTAGGGAAGCTTTCTTT. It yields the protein CASSTLTGPREAFF.

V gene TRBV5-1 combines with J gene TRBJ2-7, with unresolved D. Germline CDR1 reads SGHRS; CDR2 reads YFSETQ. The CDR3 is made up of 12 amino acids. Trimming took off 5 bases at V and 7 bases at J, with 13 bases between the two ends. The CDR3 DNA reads TGCGCCAGCAGTACTGAGCTGGGGGAGCAGTACTTC. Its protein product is CASSTELGEQYF.